A single sample gave rise to the 25 T cell receptor beta chains below, sequenced in a study of glioma-infiltrating T cells. TCR alpha and beta CDR3 regions were amplified from RNA using iRepertoire nested multiplex PCR. MiXCR was run by TCRdb on the multiplex PCR reads, yielding one entry per CDR3 protein. In the table there are some 110,000 distinct CDR3 sequences, roughly 25% of which are singletons. The sequenced sample consisted of glioma tissue, nonneoplastic brain tissue, or PBMCs (not recorded which). These receptors were taken from a human donor with low-grade glioma or glioblastoma, undergoing nonglioma brain surgery, or in good health (not recorded which).

This clonotype occurred many times. The gene calls are TRBV29-1 and TRBJ1-5; the D is unclear. V was shortened by 6 bases and J by 5 bases, with 11 bases between the two germline ends. The CDR3 runs to 12 residues. Looked up from germline, CDR1 is SQVTM and CDR2 is ANQGSEA. The CDR3 spells CSVQDPDQPQHF. The CDR3, as DNA: TGCAGCGTCCAGGACCCGGATCAGCCCCAGCATTTT.

This clonotype was seen at least ten times. V is TRBV7-8 and J is TRBJ2-4, with a tentative D call TRBD2 (6 bases). V was trimmed by 4 bases and J by 7 bases, leaving 23 bases between them. Germline CDR1 and CDR2: SGHVS and FQNEAQ. This CDR3 spans 17 amino acids. The CDR3 coding sequence is TGTGCCAGCAGCTGGCGGGTGGCAGGGACTCGAGAGAACATTCAGTACTTC. It yields the protein CASSWRVAGTRENIQYF.

This clonotype appeared many times. The chain couples TRBV6-1 to TRBJ2-7; D possibly corresponds to TRBD2 (6 bases). V was trimmed by 7 bases and J by 4 bases, leaving 14 bases between them. Germline lookup yields CDR1 MNHNS and CDR2 SASEGT. The CDR3 length is 13 residues. CDR3 amino acids: CASKTFGTYEQYF. DNA of the CDR3: TGTGCCAGCAAAACTTTTGGGACTTACGAGCAGTACTTC.

Note on this clonotype: A much larger clone differs from this one at a single base, so this may be a read error. This chain links TRBV7-2 with TRBJ2-3, with TRBD2 identical over 10 bases. CDR1 and CDR2 from the germline V gene are SGHTA and FQGNSA. CDR3 length: 16 residues. Trimming removed 5 bases from V and 4 bases from J; junction bases left unmatched: 9. CDR3 region: CASSPRLAGTADTQYF. CDR3 nucleotide sequence: TGTGCCAGCAGCCCCAGACTAGCGGGTACGGCAGATACGCAGTATTTT.

This clonotype was detected ten times or more. V gene TRBV7-2 combines with J gene TRBJ1-1; D is uncertain. This CDR3 region has 17 residues. V lost 2 bases, J lost 2 bases, and 18 bases lay in between. In germline, CDR1 is SGHTA, CDR2 FQGNSA. The CDR3 spells CASSLIGGSHSNTEAFF. CDR3 sequence (DNA): TGTGCCAGCAGCTTAATCGGCGGGTCACACTCAAACACTGAAGCTTTCTTT.

The V and J genes are TRBV19 and TRBJ2-3; TRBD1 aligns across 9 bases. The CDR3 consists of 14 residues. J gave up 2 bases and V 10 bases, and 7 bases lay outside the gene matches. The germline gives CDR1 LNHDA, CDR2 SQIVND (reference sequence). CDR3 residues: CATMDRGPTDTQYF. The CDR3, as DNA: TGTGCCACCATGGACAGGGGACCCACAGATACGCAGTATTTT.

The sample holds many counts of this clonotype. The chain couples TRBV12-3 or TRBV12-4 to TRBJ2-3, with 7 nucleotides matching TRBD2. The CDR3 is made up of 12 amino acids. The J segment lost 5 bases and the V segment lost 10 bases, leaving 6 bases of the junction unmatched. CDR3 DNA: TGTGCCACCACCAGGGAGGGAGATACGCAGTATTTT. It translates to CATTREGDTQYF.

This clonotype was recorded many times. This chain joins TRBV28 and TRBJ1-1; D gene unclear. The germline V gene encodes CDR1 MDHEN and CDR2 SYDVKM. This CDR3 region has 12 residues. Trimming took off 8 bases at V and 4 bases at J, with 11 bases between the two ends. The CDR3 nucleotides are TGTGCCAGCCAGACCCGGGGCACTGAAGCTTTCTTT. Residues: CASQTRGTEAFF.

This clonotype came up many times. V and J are TRBV4-3 and TRBJ2-7; D possibly corresponds to TRBD2 (6 bases). This CDR3 region has 14 residues. CDR1 is LGHNA and CDR2 is YSLEER in the germline V gene. Trimming pared 1 base from V and 3 bases from J, leaving 10 bases between. The CDR3 region has the DNA TGCGCCAGCAGCCAAGGGGGTAGCGGCTACGAGCAGTACTTC. Amino acids: CASSQGGSGYEQYF.

This clonotype was recorded at least ten times. The chain combines TRBV28 with TRBJ2-7, with TRBD2 identical over 13 bases. The trim removed 5 bases at V and 2 bases at J, leaving 9 bases unmatched. Germline lookup yields CDR1 MDHEN and CDR2 SYDVKM. The CDR3 totals 17 residues. The CDR3 loop reads CASSGRQTSGRAYEQYF. The CDR3 DNA reads as TGTGCCAGCAGTGGACGGCAAACTAGCGGGAGGGCCTACGAGCAGTACTTC.

This clonotype turned up a few times. This may come from a read error, since a much larger clone is one base off. The chain uses TRBV4-1 and TRBJ2-7; 8 bases are a match to TRBD2. Germline values: CDR1 MGHRA, CDR2 YSYEKL. There are 15 residues in the CDR3. CDR3 residues: CASSQASGLSYGQYF. In nucleotides, the CDR3 is TGCGCCAGCAGCCAAGCTAGCGGGCTCTCCTACGGGCAGTACTTC.

Only a few counts were recorded for this clonotype. V usage is TRBV5-1 and J usage is TRBJ2-1; TRBD2 is a possible D gene (6 bases). The CDR3 sequence is 15 residues long. CDR1 is SGHRS, CDR2 YFSETQ, per germline. V lost 2 bases to trimming and J lost 0 bases, with 9 bases between them. The CDR3 DNA reads as TGCGCCAGCAGCTTCATAGCGGACTCCTACAATGAGCAGTTCTTC. Its translation is CASSFIADSYNEQFF.

This clonotype was observed at least ten times. The chain links TRBV7-2 to TRBJ2-1; D assignment may be TRBD1 or TRBD2 (6 bases each). This CDR3 is 15 amino acids long. CDR1 and CDR2 from the germline V gene are SGHTA and FQGNSA. Trimming shortened V by 5 bases and J by 6 bases, and 17 bases separated the two germline ends. The CDR3 loop reads CASSPRGPLSNEQFF. The CDR3 DNA reads TGTGCCAGCAGCCCTCGGGGGCCGCTCAGCAATGAGCAGTTCTTC.

As for this clonotype: At one of its ends the junction is not consistent with the germline gene, which may arise from a read error. The chain has TRBV12-3 or TRBV12-4 and TRBJ2-3; 7 bases map to TRBD2. The CDR3 is 12 residues long. The CDR3 spells CARSLGGNTQYF. CDR3 bases: TGTGCCAGAAGTTTGGGAGGGAATACGCAGTATTTT.

This clonotype was seen repeatedly, ten times or more. The CDR3 is CASSLAGRGQETQYF. CDR3 DNA: TGTGCCAGCAGCTTAGCGGGAAGGGGACAAGAGACCCAGTACTTC. J is TRBJ2-5 and V is TRBV7-2; D is possibly TRBD1 (5 bases). Germline lookup yields CDR1 SGHTA and CDR2 FQGNSA. V was pared by 0 bases and J by 2 bases, with 10 bases between. The CDR3 totals 15 residues.

The sample holds many counts of this clonotype. The chain employs TRBV7-9 and TRBJ2-5; no clear D gene. V was pared by 4 bases and J by 5 bases, with 11 bases between. Germline V gives CDR1 SEHNR, CDR2 FQNEAQ (reference sequence). This CDR3 is built from 13 residues. The CDR3 is CASSSPLGETQYF. For the CDR3, the DNA is TGTGCCAGCAGCTCACCTTTGGGGGAGACCCAGTACTTC. The whole variable domain, filled in from reference TRBV7-9 and TRBJ2-5, reads DTGVSQNPRHKITKRGQNVTFRCDPISEHNRLYWYRQTLGQGPEFLTYFQNEAQLEKSRLLSDRFSAERPKGSFSTLEIQRTEQGDSAMYLCASSSPLGETQYFGPGTRLLVL.

The J gene is TRBJ2-7, the V gene TRBV19; either TRBD1 or TRBD2 may supply D (5 bases each). The CDR3 has 14 residues. Per the germline V gene, CDR1 is LNHDA and CDR2 is SQIVND (reference sequence). Deletions cut 5 bases from V and 2 bases from J, with 13 bases between. CDR3 amino acids: CASSVGTGTYEQYF. The CDR3 DNA is TGTGCCAGTAGTGTCGGGACGGGGACCTACGAGCAGTACTTC.

This clonotype was observed many times. The V call is TRBV28, the J call TRBJ2-7; 9 positions agree with TRBD1. The trim removed 5 bases at V and 2 bases at J, leaving 13 bases unmatched. The CDR3 spans 17 residues. Germline V lookup: CDR1 MDHEN, CDR2 SYDVKM. The chain's CDR3 is CASSPRRGTGHTYEQYF. The CDR3 DNA reads TGTGCCAGCAGTCCCCGAAGAGGGACAGGGCATACCTACGAGCAGTACTTC.

Notes on this clonotype: The CDR3 ends on some other residue instead of the conserved phenylalanine or tryptophan, so this is likely a read error. This rearrangement joins TRBV6-2 or TRBV6-3 to TRBJ2-5; D is unresolved. V lost 7 bases, J lost 1 base, and 4 bases lay in between. The CDR3 is 11 amino acids. CDR1 is MNHEY, CDR2 SVGEGT, per germline. The CDR3 here is CASMSQETQYL. CDR3 nucleotides: TGTGCCAGCATGTCCCAAGAGACCCAGTACTTA.

In this sample, this clonotype turned up many times. This chain links TRBV28 with TRBJ1-3; no firm D call. The CDR3 spans 14 residues. CDR1 and CDR2 (germline): MDHEN, SYDVKM. Trimming left V 5 bases short and J 4 bases short, with 12 bases between. The CDR3 protein is CASSRGRKGNTIYF. The CDR3 bases are TGTGCCAGCAGTCGTGGGCGGAAAGGAAACACCATATATTTT.

The chain combines TRBV6-2 or TRBV6-3 with TRBJ2-2; TRBD2 agrees at 13 bases. CDR3 size: 17 residues. J lost 3 bases, V lost 8 bases, and 9 bases had no gene match. The germline CDR1 and CDR2 sequences are MNHEY and SVGEGT. The CDR3 DNA is TGTGCCAGCTACTGGACTAGCGGGAGTGTTTACACCGGGGAGCTGTTTTTT. Residues: CASYWTSGSVYTGELFF.

The rearrangement uses TRBV5-4 and TRBJ2-3, with 8 bases that match TRBD1. The germline V gene encodes CDR1 SGHNT and CDR2 YYREEE (reference sequence). CDR3 length: 15 amino acids. After removal of 5 bases from V and 0 bases from J, the junction contained 5 bases not matched to a gene. CDR3 in amino acids: CASRPRTGSTDTQYF. The CDR3 DNA reads TGTGCCAGCAGACCTAGGACAGGGAGCACAGATACGCAGTATTTT.

This clonotype has at least ten counts. V is TRBV27 and J is TRBJ2-7; D remains unclear. Per the germline V gene, CDR1 is MNHEY and CDR2 is SMNVEV (reference sequence). The CDR3 sequence is 13 residues long. Trimming pared 2 bases from V and 3 bases from J, leaving 8 bases between. CDR3 in DNA: TGTGCCAGCAGTTTAGGACGACGCTACGAGCAGTACTTC. Translation: CASSLGRRYEQYF.

The sample holds many counts of this clonotype. This may come from a read error, since a much larger clone is one base off. The chain employs TRBV6-1 and TRBJ2-1, with D maybe TRBD1 (5 bases). The CDR3 has 13 amino acids. Germline V gene data show CDR1 as MNHNS and CDR2 as SASEGT. As DNA, the CDR3 is TGTACCAGCAGCCCCCGACAGATAAATGAGCAGTTCTTC. Translation gives CTSSPRQINEQFF.

The V gene is TRBV29-1, the J gene TRBJ1-2; D gene uncertain. Trimming removed 5 bases from V and 5 bases from J, with 12 bases in between. The CDR3 totals 12 residues. Germline-derived CDR1 and CDR2 are SQVTM and ANQGSEA. In DNA, the CDR3 is TGCAGCGTTCGGACGGTGGGGTATGGCTACACCTTC. It specifies CSVRTVGYGYTF.